These 18 T cell receptor beta chains were all obtained from the same sample, sequenced in a study of blood T cell repertoires in COVID-19. The method was immunoSEQ multiplex PCR; TCRdb's version includes in-frame clones alone and lacks a portion of them. The sample has about 170,000 clones; approximately 84% are singletons. The specimen was PBMCs or T cells enriched from blood (not recorded which). The origin of the receptors is a woman in her 50s who had recovered from COVID-19.

This rearrangement joins TRBV30 to TRBJ1-5; 9 bases map to TRBD1. This CDR3 is built from 15 residues. V gave up 0 bases and J gave up 2 bases; unmatched junction bases: 2. Germline loops: CDR1 GTSNPN, CDR2 SVGIG (reference sequence). In nucleotides, the CDR3 is TGTGCCTGGAGTGTACGGACAGGGGGCAATCAGCCCCAGCATTTT. Its translation: CAWSVRTGGNQPQHF.

This rearrangement joins TRBV5-3 to TRBJ1-6; D gene uncertain. TRBV5-3 is marked as an open reading frame, function uncertain. The CDR3 covers 16 residues. The V end was cut by 0 bases, the J end by 5 bases, with 12 bases between. CDR3: CARSLARESDNSPLHF. In DNA, the CDR3 is TGTGCCAGAAGCTTGGCTCGGGAGTCGGATAATTCACCCCTCCACTTT.

The sample holds one count of this clone. This rearrangement joins TRBV10-2 to TRBJ1-2; 9 positions match TRBD1. J was trimmed by 2 bases and V by 8 bases; bases with no gene match: 12. The CDR3 extends over 16 amino acids. Germline V gives CDR1 WSHSY, CDR2 SAAADI. The CDR3 DNA is TGCGCCAGCTATCAAACAAGGACAGGGGCGAACTATGGCTACACCTTC. Its protein product is CASYQTRTGANYGYTF.

There are a few counts of this clone. The rearrangement joins TRBV7-9 to TRBJ1-6; a weak D match, TRBD1 (5 bases). The length of the CDR3 is 15 residues. V was trimmed by 5 bases and J by 7 bases, leaving 15 bases between them. Germline lookup yields CDR1 SEHNR and CDR2 FQNEAQ (reference sequence). The CDR3 DNA reads as TGTGCCAGCAGCCCTACAGGCGTTCGGAATTCACCCCTCCACTTT. It yields the protein CASSPTGVRNSPLHF.

The rearrangement links TRBV12-3 or TRBV12-4 to TRBJ2-7; 8 bases match TRBD1. This CDR3 has 12 residues. Trimming at V came to 6 bases and at J to 7 bases, leaving 5 bases not matched to a gene. CDR3 DNA: TGTGCCAGCAGAACAGGGGGTGGAGAGCAGTACTTC. Its translation is CASRTGGGEQYF.

This chain joins TRBV2 and TRBJ2-5, with 14 bases aligning to TRBD2. Germline V gene data show CDR1 as SNHLY and CDR2 as FYNNEI. V gave up 2 bases and J gave up 1 base; unmatched junction bases: 3. The CDR3 is 17 residues long. The CDR3 sequence is CASSESGTSGSQETQYF. CDR3 nucleotide sequence: TGTGCCAGCAGTGAATCCGGGACTAGCGGGAGCCAAGAGACCCAGTACTTC.

The V gene is TRBV28, the J gene TRBJ1-5; TRBD1 might be the D (6 bases). Trimming left V 7 bases short and J 4 bases short, with 20 bases between. CDR1 is MDHEN and CDR2 is SYDVKM in the germline V gene. This CDR3 comprises 16 residues. In nucleotides, the CDR3 is TGTGCCAGCAAAAAGACCGGGACACAAACGAATCAGCCCCAGCATTTT. It encodes CASKKTGTQTNQPQHF. Based on the CDR3 plus reference TRBV28 and TRBJ1-5, the full variable domain is DVKVTQSSRYLVKRTGEKVFLECVQDMDHENMFWYRQDPGLGLRLIYFSYDVKMKEKGDIPEGYSVSREKKERFSLILESASTNQTSMYLCASKKTGTQTNQPQHFGDGTRLSIL.

The rearrangement uses TRBV11-3 and TRBJ1-6; possible D gene TRBD1, 6 bases. Per the germline V gene, CDR1 is SGHNT and CDR2 is YENEEA. V lost 4 bases and J 0 bases, leaving 10 bases between the germline ends. The length of the CDR3 is 16 residues. The CDR3, as DNA: TGTGCCAGCAGCTATGGACAGAGCTCCTATAATTCACCCCTCCACTTT. It yields the protein CASSYGQSSYNSPLHF.

In its sample, this clone was seen once. This chain joins TRBV18 and TRBJ1-1, with 7 bases lining up with TRBD1. CDR1 and CDR2 from the germline V gene are KGHSH and LQKENI. CDR3 length: 13 amino acids. V was pared by 3 bases and J by 11 bases, with 9 bases of the junction left unmatched. The DNA of the CDR3 is TGTGCCAGCTCACCGGGACAGACTATTTCGGCTTTCTTT. Its translation is CASSPGQTISAFF.

The rearrangement links TRBV20-1 to TRBJ2-5; a weak D match, TRBD1 (6 bases). V was cut by 3 bases and J by 5 bases, with 19 bases left in between. The germline CDR1 and CDR2 sequences are DFQATT and SNEGSKA (reference sequence). CDR3 length: 15 residues. The CDR3 loop reads CSASSPQGIVETQYF. CDR3 DNA: TGCAGTGCTAGTTCCCCACAGGGTATAGTGGAGACCCAGTACTTC.

This clone appeared a single time. The chain has TRBV3-1 (or the pseudogene TRBV3-2) and TRBJ2-6; D is unclear. Germline-derived CDR1 and CDR2 are LGHDT and YNNKEL (reference sequence). The germline V and J ends were trimmed by 4 bases and 0 bases, with 10 bases remaining between them. This CDR3 contains 16 residues. Here the CDR3 reads CASSPLEISGANVLTF. The CDR3 nucleotides are TGTGCCAGCAGCCCGTTAGAGATCTCTGGGGCCAACGTCCTGACTTTC.

The genes are TRBV7-9 and TRBJ2-1, with 9 bases aligning to TRBD2. This CDR3 is built from 16 residues. Germline values: CDR1 SEHNR, CDR2 FQNEAQ (reference sequence). Trimming removed 5 bases from V and 9 bases from J; junction bases left unmatched: 14. Here the CDR3 reads CASSPHAGGGKGEQFF. In DNA form, the CDR3 reads TGTGCCAGCAGCCCTCACGCGGGGGGGGGAAAGGGTGAGCAGTTCTTC.

The chain couples TRBV4-1 to TRBJ1-6; D may be TRBD1 (6 bases). Per the germline V gene, CDR1 is MGHRA and CDR2 is YSYEKL. The CDR3 length is 15 residues. V was trimmed by 0 bases and J by 6 bases, leaving 9 bases between them. The CDR3 bases are TGCGCCAGCAGCCAAGAAGGACAGACTAATTCACCCCTCCACTTT. It yields the protein CASSQEGQTNSPLHF.

J is TRBJ2-5 and V is TRBV10-3, with 7 nucleotides matching TRBD2. V shed 6 bases, J shed 3 bases, and the junction held 4 bases outside the gene matches. CDR3 length: 13 amino acids. CDR1 is ENHRY and CDR2 is SYGVKD in the germline V gene. The CDR3 nucleotides read TGTGCCATCAGCTCCCGGGGGGAAGAGACCCAGTACTTC. This translates into CAISSRGEETQYF.

The chain joins TRBV5-3 to TRBJ2-1; perhaps TRBD2 as D (5 bases). Being an ORF, TRBV5-3 has a function that is uncertain. The length of the CDR3 is 13 residues. V was clipped by 8 bases and J by 7 bases, with 16 bases between them. The CDR3 region has the DNA TGTGCCAGTACCGGGATCGTTTTGAATGAGCAGTTCTTC. Translated: CASTGIVLNEQFF.

Only one count was recorded for this clone. The rearrangement uses TRBV5-1 and TRBJ1-4; 10 bases align to TRBD1. The CDR3 runs 15 residues. Germline CDR1 reads SGHRS; CDR2 reads YFSETQ. Trimming at V came to 7 bases and at J to 6 bases, leaving 9 bases not matched to a gene. CDR3 nucleotides: TGCGCCAGCGGTCCGTTTGGACAGGGGGATGAAAAACTGTTTTTT. Translating gives CASGPFGQGDEKLFF.

The chain employs TRBV4-1 and TRBJ2-7; perhaps TRBD1 as D (6 bases). In germline, CDR1 is MGHRA, CDR2 YSYEKL. The CDR3 is 15 amino acids. Trimming stripped 8 bases from V and 5 bases from J, with 22 bases between. The CDR3 DNA reads as TGCGCCAGCGCAATTAGTAGAGGGGGAGCGAACGAGCAGTACTTC. Amino acid sequence: CASAISRGGANEQYF.

The chain employs TRBV3-1 (or the pseudogene TRBV3-2) and TRBJ2-7; 8 nucleotides line up with TRBD1. CDR1 is LGHDT, CDR2 YNNKEL, per germline (reference sequence). The CDR3 has 12 amino acids. V gave up 1 base and J gave up 12 bases; unmatched junction bases: 5. For the CDR3, the DNA is TGTGCCAGCAGCCAAGCTGACAGGGGCCCGTACTTC. This encodes CASSQADRGPYF.